This TCR beta chain originates from a study of T cell responses to AZD1222 COVID-19 vaccine. The method was immunoSEQ multiplex PCR; TCRdb's version includes in-frame clones alone and lacks a portion of them. The sample gives 150,000 to 200,000 clones, around 92% of which show up once; 7.5% to 9.5% is in the top ten. CDR3 size: 12 residues. From germline, CDR1 is ENHRY and CDR2 SYGVKD. V lost 6 bases, J lost 1 base, and 6 bases lay in between. The sequences come from peripheral blood, collected on day 0 of AZD1222 vaccination. The chain uses TRBV10-3 and TRBJ1-1; no clear D. The clonotype was recovered from an adult in good health. CDR3 residues: CAIRMGNTEAFF. CDR3 bases: TGTGCCATCAGGATGGGGAACACTGAAGCTTTCTTT.